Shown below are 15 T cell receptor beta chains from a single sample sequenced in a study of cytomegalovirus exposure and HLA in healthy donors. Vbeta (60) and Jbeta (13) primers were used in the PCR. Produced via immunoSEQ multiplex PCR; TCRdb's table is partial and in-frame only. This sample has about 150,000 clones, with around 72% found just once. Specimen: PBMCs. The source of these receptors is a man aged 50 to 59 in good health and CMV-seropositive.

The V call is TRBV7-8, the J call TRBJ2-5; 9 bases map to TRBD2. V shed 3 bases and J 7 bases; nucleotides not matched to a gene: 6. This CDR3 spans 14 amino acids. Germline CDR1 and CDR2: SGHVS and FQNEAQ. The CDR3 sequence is CASSFGRGGLTQYF. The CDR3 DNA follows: TGTGCCAGCAGCTTCGGGCGGGGGGGCTTGACCCAGTACTTC.

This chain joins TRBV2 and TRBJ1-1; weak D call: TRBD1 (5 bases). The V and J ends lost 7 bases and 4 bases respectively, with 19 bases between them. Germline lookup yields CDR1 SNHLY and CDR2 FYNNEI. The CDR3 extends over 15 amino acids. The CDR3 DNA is TGTGCCAGCAAGGTAGAGGGCTCGGGGGGCACTGAAGCTTTCTTT. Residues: CASKVEGSGGTEAFF. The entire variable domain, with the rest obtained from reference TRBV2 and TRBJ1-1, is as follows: EPEVTQTPSHQVTQMGQEVILRCVPISNHLYFYWYRQILGQKVEFLVSFYNNEISEKSEIFDDQFSVERPDGSNFTLKIRSTKLEDSAMYFCASKVEGSGGTEAFFGQGTRLTVV.

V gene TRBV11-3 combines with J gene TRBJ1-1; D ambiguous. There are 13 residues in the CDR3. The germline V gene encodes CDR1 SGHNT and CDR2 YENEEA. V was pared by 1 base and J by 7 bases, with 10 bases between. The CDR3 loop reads CASSLVRRSEAFF. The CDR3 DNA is TGTGCCAGCAGCTTAGTCAGGAGGAGTGAAGCTTTCTTT.

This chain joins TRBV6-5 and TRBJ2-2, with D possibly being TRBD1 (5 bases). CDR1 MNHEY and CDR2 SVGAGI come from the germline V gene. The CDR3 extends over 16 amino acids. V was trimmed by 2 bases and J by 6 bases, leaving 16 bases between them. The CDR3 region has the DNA TGTGCCAGCAGTTACACCCCCTGGACCAGGGCCGGGGAGCTGTTTTTT. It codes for CASSYTPWTRAGELFF.

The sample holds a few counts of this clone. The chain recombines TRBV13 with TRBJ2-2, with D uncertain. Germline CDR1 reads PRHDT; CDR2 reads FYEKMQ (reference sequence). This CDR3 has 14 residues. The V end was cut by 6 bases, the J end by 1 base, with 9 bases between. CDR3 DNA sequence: TGTGCCAGCAGGAAACAAGAGAACACCGGGGAGCTGTTTTTT. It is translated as CASRKQENTGELFF.

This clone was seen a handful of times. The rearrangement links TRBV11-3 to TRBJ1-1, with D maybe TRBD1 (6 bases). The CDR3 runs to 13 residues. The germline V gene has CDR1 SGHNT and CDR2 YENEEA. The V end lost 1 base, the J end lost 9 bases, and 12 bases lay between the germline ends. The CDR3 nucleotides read TGTGCCAGCAGCTTAGGGCCAGGGGAGAAAGCTTTCTTT. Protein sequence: CASSLGPGEKAFF.

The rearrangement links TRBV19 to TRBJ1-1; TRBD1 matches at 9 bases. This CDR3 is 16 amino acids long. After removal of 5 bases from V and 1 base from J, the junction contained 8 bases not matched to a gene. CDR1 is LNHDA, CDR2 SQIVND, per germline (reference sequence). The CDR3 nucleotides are TGTGCCAGTAGTCCTCGACAGGGGGGGAGGAACACTGAAGCTTTCTTT. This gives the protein CASSPRQGGRNTEAFF.

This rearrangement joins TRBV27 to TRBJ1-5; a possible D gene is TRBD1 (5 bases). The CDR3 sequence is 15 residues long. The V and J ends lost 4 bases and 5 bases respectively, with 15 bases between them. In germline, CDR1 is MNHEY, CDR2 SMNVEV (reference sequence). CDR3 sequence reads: CASSYRQPAHQPQHF. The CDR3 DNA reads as TGTGCCAGCAGTTACCGACAGCCCGCTCATCAGCCCCAGCATTTT.

CDR3 loop: CASNQRLVADTQYF. The CDR3 DNA is TGTGCCAGTAACCAGCGATTGGTAGCAGATACGCAGTATTTT. This chain links TRBV19 with TRBJ2-3, with no clear D. Germline assignment: CDR1 LNHDA and CDR2 SQIVND (reference sequence). There are 14 residues in the CDR3. Trimming removed 7 bases from V and 4 bases from J, with 15 bases in between. Using reference TRBV19 and TRBJ2-3 for the parts outside the CDR3, the full variable domain is DGGITQSPKYLFRKEGQNVTLSCEQNLNHDAMYWYRQDPGQGLRLIYYSQIVNDFQKGDIAEGYSVSREKKESFPLTVTSAQKNPTAFYLCASNQRLVADTQYFGPGTRLTVL.

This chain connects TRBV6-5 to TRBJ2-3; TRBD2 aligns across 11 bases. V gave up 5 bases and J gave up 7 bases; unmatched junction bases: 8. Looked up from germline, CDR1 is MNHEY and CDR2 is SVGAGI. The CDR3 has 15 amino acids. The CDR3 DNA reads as TGTGCCAGCAGTAGGCTAGCGGGGGGCCCATATACGCAGTATTTT. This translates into CASSRLAGGPYTQYF.

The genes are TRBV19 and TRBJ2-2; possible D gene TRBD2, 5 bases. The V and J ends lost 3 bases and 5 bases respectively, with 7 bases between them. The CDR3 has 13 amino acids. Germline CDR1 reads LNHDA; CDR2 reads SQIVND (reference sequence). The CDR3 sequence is CASSIRRTGELFF. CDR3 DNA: TGTGCCAGTAGTATCAGGAGGACCGGGGAGCTGTTTTTT.

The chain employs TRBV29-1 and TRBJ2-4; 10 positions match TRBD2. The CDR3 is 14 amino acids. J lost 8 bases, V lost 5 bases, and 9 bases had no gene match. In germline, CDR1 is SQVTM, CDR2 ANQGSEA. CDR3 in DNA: TGCAGCGTTTGTGAGCGGGAGGGCCGGGACATTCAGTACTTC. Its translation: CSVCEREGRDIQYF. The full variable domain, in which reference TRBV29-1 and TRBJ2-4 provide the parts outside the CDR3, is SAVISQKPSRDICQRGTSLTIQCQVDSQVTMMFWYRQQPGQSLTLIATANQGSEATYESGFVIDKFPISRPNLTFSTLTVSNMSPEDSSIYLCSVCEREGRDIQYFGAGTRLSVL.

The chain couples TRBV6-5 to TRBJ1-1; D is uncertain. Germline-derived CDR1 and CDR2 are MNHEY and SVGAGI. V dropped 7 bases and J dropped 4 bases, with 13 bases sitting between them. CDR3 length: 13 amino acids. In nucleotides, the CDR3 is TGTGCCAGCAATCAAAAAGGAGTCACTGAAGCTTTCTTT. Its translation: CASNQKGVTEAFF.

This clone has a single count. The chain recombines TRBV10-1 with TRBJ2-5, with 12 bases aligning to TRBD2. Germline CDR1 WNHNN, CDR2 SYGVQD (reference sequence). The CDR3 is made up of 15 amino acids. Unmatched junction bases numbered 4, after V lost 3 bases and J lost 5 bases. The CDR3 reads CASSDRTSGTETQYF. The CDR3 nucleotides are TGCGCCAGCAGTGACCGGACTAGCGGGACGGAGACCCAGTACTTC.

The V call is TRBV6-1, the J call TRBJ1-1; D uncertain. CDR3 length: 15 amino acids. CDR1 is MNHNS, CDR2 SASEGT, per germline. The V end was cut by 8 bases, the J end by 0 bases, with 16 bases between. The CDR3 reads CASSTFGEMNTEAFF. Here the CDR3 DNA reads TGTGCCAGCTCCACCTTTGGGGAGATGAACACTGAAGCTTTCTTT.